These 7 T cell receptor beta chains were sequenced from one sample in a study of T cell responses to AZD1222 COVID-19 vaccine. Clones were read by immunoSEQ multiplex PCR, and TCRdb kept only the in-frame ones, dropping some. The sample lists over 85,000 clones, 85% to 95% occurring once. Source: peripheral blood, taken on day 0 of AZD1222 vaccination. The receptor set was obtained from an adult in good health.

V is TRBV5-1 and J is TRBJ1-4, with unresolved D. The CDR3 contains 14 residues. Germline values: CDR1 SGHRS, CDR2 YFSETQ. V was pared by 7 bases and J by 8 bases, with 18 bases between. CDR3 sequence (DNA): TGCGCCAGCTCCCGGGGTGTAGAATCGGAAAAACTGTTTTTT. Translated, it gives CASSRGVESEKLFF. Together with reference TRBV5-1 and TRBJ1-4, the CDR3 gives the full variable domain: KAGVTQTPRYLIKTRGQQVTLSCSPISGHRSVSWYQQTPGQGLQFLFEYFSETQRNKGNFPGRFSGRQFSNSRSEMNVSTLELGDSALYLCASSRGVESEKLFFGSGTQLSVL.

This clone was counted between two and nine times. The rearrangement joins TRBV6-5 to TRBJ1-2; D call uncertain. CDR3 length: 14 amino acids. V gave up 6 bases and J gave up 4 bases, with 15 bases separating them. CDR1 is MNHEY and CDR2 is SVGAGI in the germline V gene. The CDR3 coding sequence is TGTGCCAGCAGCGGCCGGGGAGTCGGCTATGGCTACACCTTC. As protein: CASSGRGVGYGYTF.

The genes are TRBV5-6 and TRBJ1-6; D is unclear. Trimming took off 0 bases at V and 7 bases at J, with 11 bases between the two ends. CDR3 length: 15 amino acids. Germline CDR1 and CDR2: SGHDT and YYEEEE. DNA of the CDR3: TGTGCCAGCAGCTTGGATCCGCGGGAAAATTCACCCCTCCACTTT. It translates to CASSLDPRENSPLHF. The full variable domain, completed using reference TRBV5-6 and TRBJ1-6, is DAGVTQSPTHLIKTRGQQVTLRCSPKSGHDTVSWYQQALGQGPQFIFQYYEEEERQRGNFPDRFSGHQFPNYSSELNVNALLLGDSALYLCASSLDPRENSPLHFGNGTRLTVT.

The chain combines TRBV9 with TRBJ1-5, with D possibly being TRBD1 (6 bases). The CDR3 is made up of 17 amino acids. Trimming cost V 3 bases and J 9 bases, with 25 bases left between them. The germline V gene encodes CDR1 SGDLS and CDR2 YYNGEE. This chain's CDR3 is CASSADLGAPGRGPQHF. The CDR3 bases are TGTGCCAGCAGCGCAGATTTAGGGGCTCCAGGCAGGGGGCCCCAGCATTTT.

This clone was observed a single time. The chain has TRBV9 and TRBJ1-5, with a weak D call TRBD1 (6 bases). Trimming left V 0 bases short and J 4 bases short, with 8 bases between. The CDR3 runs to 14 residues. Looked up from germline, CDR1 is SGDLS and CDR2 is YYNGEE. CDR3 bases: TGTGCCAGCAGCGTAGACGGGACAAATCAGCCCCAGCATTTT. It is translated as CASSVDGTNQPQHF.

Here the CDR3 reads CASTHQGANTIYF. CDR3 coding DNA: TGTGCCAGCACTCACCAGGGGGCAAACACCATATATTTT. The genes are TRBV5-8 and TRBJ1-3, with TRBD1 matching 8 bases. Germline V gives CDR1 SGHTS, CDR2 YDEGEE. This CDR3 has 13 amino acids. V shed 6 bases, J shed 6 bases, and the junction held 5 bases outside the gene matches.

This rearrangement joins TRBV29-1 to TRBJ1-5, with D possibly matching TRBD1 (6 bases). Germline CDR1 is SQVTM and CDR2 is ANQGSEA. This CDR3 has 13 residues. Trimming pared 6 bases from V and 2 bases from J, leaving 11 bases between. The CDR3 spells CSVTKGGNQPQHF. The CDR3 DNA sequence: TGCAGCGTAACCAAGGGGGGCAATCAGCCCCAGCATTTT.